Listed below are T cell receptor beta chains from one sample, sequenced in a study of blood T cell repertoires in COVID-19. Measured with immunoSEQ multiplex PCR; TCRdb has only the in-frame clones, and not every one. Among over 120,000 clones listed, roughly 86% were seen once. The sequenced sample was peripheral blood. These receptors were obtained from a man aged 65 to 85 with acute or convalescent COVID-19. Each CDR3 is given with its conserved first and last residue. D genes are given only for firm matches. For some rows the clone size is stated as once, few or many, or as a class when expanded; others skip it.

>TRBD1|TRBV19|TRBJ2-2|once
TGTGCCAGCCATAAGGACAGGAAAAACACCGGGGAGCTGTTTTTT
CASHKDRKNTGELFF
>TRBD1|TRBV6-6|TRBJ1-3|NA
TGTGCCAGCAGTTTCGGGACAGGGGGCAAAGGAAACACCATATATTTT
CASSFGTGGKGNTIYF
>TRBD1|TRBV4-2|TRBJ1-3|NA
TGTGCCAGCAGCCCTCAGGACAGGGGGTCTGGAAACACCATATATTTT
CASSPQDRGSGNTIYF
>TRBD1|TRBV5-6|TRBJ1-2|NA
TGTGCCAGCGCCTGGCAGGGGGCTGAGGGCTACACCTTC
CASAWQGAEGYTF
>NA|TRBV12-3/TRBV12-4|TRBJ1-2|NA
TGTGCCAGCAAACGAGGGGGTGGCTACACCTTC
CASKRGGGYTF
>NA|TRBV27|TRBJ1-2|NA
TGTGCCAGCAGTCATACGACAGGTTTAGCTAACTATGGCTACACCTTC
CASSHTTGLANYGYTF
>TRBD1|TRBV6-1|TRBJ2-4|NA
TGTGCCAGCAGTGAGGACAGGGGGGCCAAAAACATTCAGTACTTC
CASSEDRGAKNIQYF
>TRBD2|TRBV2|TRBJ2-5|NA
TGTGCCAGCGGATTGGGGCTAGCGGGGGGGCCGCAGGAGACCCAGTACTTC
CASGLGLAGGPQETQYF
>NA|TRBV5-1|TRBJ2-3|NA
TGCGCCAGCAGCTTGTTCTCTACTTCTGATACGCAGTATTTT
CASSLFSTSDTQYF
>TRBD2|TRBV9|TRBJ2-7|NA
TGTGCCAGCAGCCCCCAGGGGACTAGCGGGACCGAGCAGTACTTC
CASSPQGTSGTEQYF
>NA|TRBV2|TRBJ2-1|NA
TGTGCCAGCAGTGATAGCTCCTACAATGAGCAGTTCTTC
CASSDSSYNEQFF
>TRBD1|TRBV10-3|TRBJ1-2|NA
TGTGCCATCAGTGAGGACACAGGGGGGTGGGATGGCTACACCTTC
CAISEDTGGWDGYTF
>NA|TRBV28|TRBJ1-1|NA
TGTGCCAGCAGTTTAACAGAAAAGCATGAAGCTTTCTTT
CASSLTEKHEAFF
>NA|TRBV28|TRBJ1-1|NA
TGTGCCAGCAGTTTGGCGACGGGGAGGAACACTGAAGCTTTCTTT
CASSLATGRNTEAFF
>NA|TRBV3-1/TRBV3-2|TRBJ2-7|NA
TGTGCCAGCAGCCAAGGCCCAGGGCCCTACGAGCAGTACTTC
CASSQGPGPYEQYF
>NA|TRBV14|TRBJ1-1|NA
TGTGCCAGCAGCAAAAACCGGGAGACTGAAGCTTTCTTT
CASSKNRETEAFF
>NA|TRBV28|TRBJ1-4|NA
TGTGCCAGCCTCGCTAGTGAGGCGTTTAATGAAAAACTGTTTTTT
CASLASEAFNEKLFF
>NA|TRBV7-9|TRBJ1-1|NA
TGTGCCAGCAGCTTAGTTACACCAAACACTGAAGCTTTCTTT
CASSLVTPNTEAFF
>NA|TRBV6-1|TRBJ2-7|NA
TGTGCCAGCAGTGAGGTCGATACAGTACATCTTTCCTACGAGCAGTACTTC
CASSEVDTVHLSYEQYF
>NA|TRBV7-9|TRBJ2-5|few
TGTGCCAGCAGCTTGTGGCTAGATCCAATAAAAGAGACCCAGTACTTC
CASSLWLDPIKETQYF
>TRBD1|TRBV11-3|TRBJ2-5|NA
TGTGCCAGCAGCAGTGGGACAGGGGGCAAAGAGACCCAGTACTTC
CASSSGTGGKETQYF
>TRBD1|TRBV6-5|TRBJ2-2|NA
TGTGCCAGCAGGACAGGGACGAACACCGGGGAGCTGTTTTTT
CASRTGTNTGELFF
>NA|TRBV5-1|TRBJ2-2|NA
TGCGCCAGCAGCCCCCGGCCTCGCGGAAGCGGGGAGCTGTTTTTT
CASSPRPRGSGELFF
>TRBD2|TRBV2|TRBJ2-7|NA
TGTGCCAGCAGCGGACTAGCGGGCAGCTACGAGCAGTACTTC
CASSGLAGSYEQYF
>NA|TRBV27|TRBJ2-7|NA
TGTGCCAGCAAACAGGGTCCCTACGAGCAGTACTTC
CASKQGPYEQYF
>NA|TRBV3-1/TRBV3-2|TRBJ1-4|NA
TGTGCCAGCAGGCCTACGGGGGGGCGGAATGAAAAACTGTTTTTT
CASRPTGGRNEKLFF
>NA|TRBV11-2|TRBJ2-7|NA
TGTGCCAGCAGCCCTGCCTACGAGCAGTACTTC
CASSPAYEQYF
>NA|TRBV2|TRBJ2-2|NA
TGTGCCATAACTGTCGGGGGTCTGGGCACCGGGGAGCTGTTTTTT
CAITVGGLGTGELFF
>NA|TRBV3-1/TRBV3-2|TRBJ1-4|NA
TGTGCCAGCAGCCAAGGAATAACAGGGCCCGAAGAAAAACTGTTTTTT
CASSQGITGPEEKLFF
>TRBD1|TRBV5-4|TRBJ1-1|NA
TGTGCCAGCAACACCCAACAGGGGGCTCGAACTGAAGCTTTCTTT
CASNTQQGARTEAFF
>NA|TRBV9|TRBJ1-1|once
TGTGCCAGCAGCGTAGTTGGGACTGGGAACACTGAAGCTTTCTTT
CASSVVGTGNTEAFF
>NA|TRBV6-5|TRBJ2-7|NA
TGTGCCAGCAGTTTCCAACAGCCCCCGAGCTCCTACGAGCAGTACTTC
CASSFQQPPSSYEQYF
>NA|TRBV3-1/TRBV3-2|TRBJ1-4|NA
TGTGCCAGCAGTCCACAGTCAACTAATGAAAAACTGTTTTTT
CASSPQSTNEKLFF
>TRBD1|TRBV14|TRBJ1-6|NA
TGTGCCAGCAGGGGGACAGGGGTTAATTCACCCCTCCACTTT
CASRGTGVNSPLHF
>TRBD1|TRBV11-3|TRBJ2-3|NA
TGTGCCAGCAGCGGGGGACAGGGGGTTGGTACAGATACGCAGTATTTT
CASSGGQGVGTDTQYF
>TRBD1|TRBV6-6|TRBJ1-1|NA
TGTGCCAGCAGTCAACAGGGGACTGAAGCTTTCTTT
CASSQQGTEAFF
>NA|TRBV7-2|TRBJ1-1|NA
TGTGCCAGCAGCCCCCGTTTGGTGGCAGGTGAAGCTTTCTTT
CASSPRLVAGEAFF
>TRBD2|TRBV5-1|TRBJ2-1|NA
TGCGCCAGCACCCCGGGGGTGGCTAGCGGGAGCTATGAGCAGTTCTTC
CASTPGVASGSYEQFF